This record looks at one TCR beta chain sequence and its context. Its antigen is undetermined. The Oncomine TCR Beta short-read assay was what sequenced the DNA obtained from cultured CD4+ T cells. TCRdb used MiXCR to reprocess the PCR reads, holding one entry per CDR3 protein. In the table there are more than 10,000 distinct CDR3 sequences, roughly 60% of which are singletons. The data derive from a study of vaccination and CD4 T cells after COVID-19. Documented treatment: roughly ten-day PBMC culture with coronavirus spike peptide pools or control peptides (ViraFEST assay). The CDR3 is made up of 14 amino acids. Germline CDR1 is MNHEY and CDR2 is SVGAGI. Trimming cost V 4 bases and J 0 bases, with 9 bases left between them.

The chain couples TRBV6-5 to TRBJ1-1, with D hard to call. The sequence derives from a human donor who had recovered from COVID-19. Sequencing used CD4+ T cells from blood, cultured in vitro. The CDR3 DNA follows: TGTGCCAGCAGTTCTGGCAATATGAACACTGAAGCTTTCTTT. Its translation is CASSSGNMNTEAFF.